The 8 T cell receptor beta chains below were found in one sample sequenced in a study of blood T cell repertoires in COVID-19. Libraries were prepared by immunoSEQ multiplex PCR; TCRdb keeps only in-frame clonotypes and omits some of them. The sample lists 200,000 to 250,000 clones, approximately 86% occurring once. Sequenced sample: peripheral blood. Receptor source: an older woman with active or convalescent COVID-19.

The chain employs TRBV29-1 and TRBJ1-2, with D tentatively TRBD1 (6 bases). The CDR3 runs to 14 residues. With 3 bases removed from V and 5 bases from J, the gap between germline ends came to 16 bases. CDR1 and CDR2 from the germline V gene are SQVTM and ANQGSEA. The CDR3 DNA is TGCAGCGTTGATAACCCAGGGGATTATTATGGCTACACCTTC. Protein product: CSVDNPGDYYGYTF.

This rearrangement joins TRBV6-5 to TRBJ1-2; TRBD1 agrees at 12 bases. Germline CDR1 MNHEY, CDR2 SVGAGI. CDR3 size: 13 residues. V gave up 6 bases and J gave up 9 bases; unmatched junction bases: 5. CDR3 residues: CASRGQGAVSYTF. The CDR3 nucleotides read TGTGCCAGCAGGGGACAGGGGGCCGTAAGCTACACCTTC.

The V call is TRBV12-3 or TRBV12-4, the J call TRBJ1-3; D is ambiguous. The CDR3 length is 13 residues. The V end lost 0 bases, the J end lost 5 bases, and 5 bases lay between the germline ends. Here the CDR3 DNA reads TGTGCCAGCAGTTTAGCATATCGAAACACCATATATTTT. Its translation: CASSLAYRNTIYF.

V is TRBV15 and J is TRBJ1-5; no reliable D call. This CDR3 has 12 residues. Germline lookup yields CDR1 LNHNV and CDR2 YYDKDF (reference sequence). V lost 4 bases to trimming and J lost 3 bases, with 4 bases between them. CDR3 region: CATSTFNQPQHF. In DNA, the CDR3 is TGTGCCACCAGCACCTTCAATCAGCCCCAGCATTTT.

The CDR3 nucleotides are TGTGCCAGCAGCTCCTATGAGCGGGGGAGCACAGATACGCAGTATTTT. Translated: CASSSYERGSTDTQYF. The rearrangement joins TRBV11-2 to TRBJ2-3; 8 bases match TRBD2. Trimming cost V 4 bases and J 0 bases; bases outside gene matches: 6. CDR3 size: 16 residues. Germline V gives CDR1 SGHAT, CDR2 FQNNGV.

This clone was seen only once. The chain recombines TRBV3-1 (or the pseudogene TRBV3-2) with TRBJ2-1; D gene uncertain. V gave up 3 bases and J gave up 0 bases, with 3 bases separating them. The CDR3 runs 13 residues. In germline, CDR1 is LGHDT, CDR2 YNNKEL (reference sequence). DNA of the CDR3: TGTGCCAGCAGCCACCACTCCTACAATGAGCAGTTCTTC. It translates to CASSHHSYNEQFF.

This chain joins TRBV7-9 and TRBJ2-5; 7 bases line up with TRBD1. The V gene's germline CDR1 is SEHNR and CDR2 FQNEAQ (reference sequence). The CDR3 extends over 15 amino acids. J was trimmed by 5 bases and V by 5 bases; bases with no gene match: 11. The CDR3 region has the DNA TGTGCCAGCAGCCAACCAGGGGGTTGGGGCGAGACCCAGTACTTC. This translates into CASSQPGGWGETQYF. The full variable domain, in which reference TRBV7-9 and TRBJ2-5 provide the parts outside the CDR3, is DTGVSQNPRHKITKRGQNVTFRCDPISEHNRLYWYRQTLGQGPEFLTYFQNEAQLEKSRLLSDRFSAERPKGSFSTLEIQRTEQGDSAMYLCASSQPGGWGETQYFGPGTRLLVL.

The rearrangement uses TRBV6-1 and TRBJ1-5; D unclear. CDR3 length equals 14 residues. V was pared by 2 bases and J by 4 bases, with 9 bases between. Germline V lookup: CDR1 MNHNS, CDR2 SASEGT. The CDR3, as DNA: TGTGCCAGCAGTGAATGGTGGCCAAATCAGCCCCAGCATTTT. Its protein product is CASSEWWPNQPQHF.